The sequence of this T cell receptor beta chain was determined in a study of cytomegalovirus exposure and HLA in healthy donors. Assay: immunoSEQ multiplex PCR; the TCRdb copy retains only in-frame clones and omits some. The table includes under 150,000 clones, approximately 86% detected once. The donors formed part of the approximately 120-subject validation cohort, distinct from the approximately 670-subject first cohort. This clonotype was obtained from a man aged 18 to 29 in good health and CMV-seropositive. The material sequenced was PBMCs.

The CDR3 DNA reads as TGTGCCAGCAGCTCCCCCGGGGAGACCCAGTACTTC. This sequence encodes CASSSPGETQYF. The J gene is TRBJ2-5, the V gene TRBV13; D unresolved. The V gene lost 4 bases and the J gene lost 5 bases, with 8 bases spanning the gap. Germline values: CDR1 PRHDT, CDR2 FYEKMQ (reference sequence). This CDR3 has 12 amino acids.